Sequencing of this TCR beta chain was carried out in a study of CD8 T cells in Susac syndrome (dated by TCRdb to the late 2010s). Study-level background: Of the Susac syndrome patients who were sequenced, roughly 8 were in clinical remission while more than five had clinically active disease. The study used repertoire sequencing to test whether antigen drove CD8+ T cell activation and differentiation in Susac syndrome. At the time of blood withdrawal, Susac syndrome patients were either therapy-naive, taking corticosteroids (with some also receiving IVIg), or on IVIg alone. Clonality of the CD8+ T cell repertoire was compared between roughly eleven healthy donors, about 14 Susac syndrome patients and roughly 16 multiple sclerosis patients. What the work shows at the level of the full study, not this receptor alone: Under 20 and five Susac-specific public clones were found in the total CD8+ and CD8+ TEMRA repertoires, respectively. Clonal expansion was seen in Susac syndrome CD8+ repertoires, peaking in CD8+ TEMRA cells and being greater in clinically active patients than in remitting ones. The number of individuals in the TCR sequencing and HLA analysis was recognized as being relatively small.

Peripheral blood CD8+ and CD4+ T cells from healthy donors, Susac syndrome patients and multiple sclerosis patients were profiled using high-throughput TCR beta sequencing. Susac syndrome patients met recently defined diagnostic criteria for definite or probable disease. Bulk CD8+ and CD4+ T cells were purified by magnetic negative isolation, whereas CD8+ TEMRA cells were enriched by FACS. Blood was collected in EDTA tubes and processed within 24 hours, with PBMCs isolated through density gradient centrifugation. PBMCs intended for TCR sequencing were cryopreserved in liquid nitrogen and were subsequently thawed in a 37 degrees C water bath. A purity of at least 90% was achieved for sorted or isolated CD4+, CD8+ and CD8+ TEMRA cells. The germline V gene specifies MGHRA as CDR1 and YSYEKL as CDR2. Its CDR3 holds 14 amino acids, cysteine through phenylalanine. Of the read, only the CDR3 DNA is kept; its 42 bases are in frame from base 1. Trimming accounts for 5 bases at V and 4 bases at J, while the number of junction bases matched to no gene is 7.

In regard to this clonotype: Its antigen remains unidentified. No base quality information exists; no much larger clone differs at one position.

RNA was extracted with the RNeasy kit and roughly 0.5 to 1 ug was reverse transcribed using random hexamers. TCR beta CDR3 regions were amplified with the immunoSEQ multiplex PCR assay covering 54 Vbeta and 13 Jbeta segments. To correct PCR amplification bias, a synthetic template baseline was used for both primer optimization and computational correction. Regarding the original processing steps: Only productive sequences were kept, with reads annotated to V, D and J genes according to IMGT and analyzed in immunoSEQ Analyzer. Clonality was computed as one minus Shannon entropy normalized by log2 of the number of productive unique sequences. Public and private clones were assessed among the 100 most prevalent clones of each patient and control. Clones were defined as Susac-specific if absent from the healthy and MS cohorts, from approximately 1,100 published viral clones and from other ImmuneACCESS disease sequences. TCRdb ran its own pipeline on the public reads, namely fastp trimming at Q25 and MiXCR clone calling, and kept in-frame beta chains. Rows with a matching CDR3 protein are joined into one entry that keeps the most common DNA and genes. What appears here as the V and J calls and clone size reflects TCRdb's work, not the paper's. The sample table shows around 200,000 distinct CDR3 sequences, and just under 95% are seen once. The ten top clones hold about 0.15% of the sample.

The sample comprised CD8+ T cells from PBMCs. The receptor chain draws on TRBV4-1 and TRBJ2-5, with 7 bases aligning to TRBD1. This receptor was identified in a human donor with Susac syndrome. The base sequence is TGCGCCAGCAGCTACCTCGAGGGGGCAGAGACCCAGTACTTC. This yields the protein CASSYLEGAETQYF.